This T cell receptor beta chain is from a study of T cells in narcolepsy. The study's findings and limits: Blood of same and different patients, but not healthy controls, reportedly held recurring autoreactive clonotypes. Autoreactive clone sequences were missing from some blood memory CD4+ repertoires.

The count of this clone is one. Its antigen is unidentified. Trimming took 6 bases from V and 8 from J; bases not matched to a gene: 14. This CDR3 region has 15 residues. Germline V gene sequence: CDR1 SGHKS, CDR2 YYEKEE (reference sequence). TCRdb's copy holds only in-frame clones and misses some; the assay was immunoSEQ multiplex PCR. The sample lists about 30,000 clones, roughly four fifths occurring once. This rearrangement joins TRBV5-5 to TRBJ2-1; the match to TRBD1 covers 7 bases. This TCR came from a human donor with narcolepsy. Sequencing was carried out using CD45RA- memory CD4+ T cells from PBMCs. The CDR3 region is CASNYLGGDSDEQFF. CDR3 nucleotide sequence: TGTGCCAGCAACTACCTAGGGGGCGATAGTGATGAGCAGTTCTTC.